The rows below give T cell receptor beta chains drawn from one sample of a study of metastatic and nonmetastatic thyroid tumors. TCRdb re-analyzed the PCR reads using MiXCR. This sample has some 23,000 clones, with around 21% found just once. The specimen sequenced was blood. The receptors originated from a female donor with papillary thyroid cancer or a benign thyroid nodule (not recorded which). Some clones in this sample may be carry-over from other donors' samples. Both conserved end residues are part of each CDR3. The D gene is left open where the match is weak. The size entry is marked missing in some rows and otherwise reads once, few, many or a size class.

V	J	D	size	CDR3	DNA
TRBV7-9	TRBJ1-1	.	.	CASSLVQGDTEAFF	TGTGCCAGCAGCTTAGTGCAGGGAGACACTGAAGCTTTCTTT
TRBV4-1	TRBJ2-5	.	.	CASSQDGRRETQYF	TGCGCCAGCAGCCAAGACGGGCGGAGGGAGACCCAGTACTTC
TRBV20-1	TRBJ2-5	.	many	CSATPELQETQYF	TGCAGTGCTACTCCAGAACTCCAAGAGACCCAGTACTTC
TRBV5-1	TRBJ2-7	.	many	CASSYRADEQYF	TGCGCCAGCAGTTACAGGGCGGACGAGCAGTACTTC
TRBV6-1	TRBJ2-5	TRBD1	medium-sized	CASSEAVGVGGNQETQYF	TGTGCCAGCAGTGAAGCGGTGGGAGTAGGGGGCAACCAAGAGACCCAGTACTTC
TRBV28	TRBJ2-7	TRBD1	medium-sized	CASSSGQGANEQYF	TGTGCCAGCAGTTCGGGACAGGGGGCTAACGAGCAGTACTTC
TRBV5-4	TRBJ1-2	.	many	CASSNPGGKGYTF	TGTGCCAGCAGCAATCCCGGGGGCAAGGGCTACACCTTC
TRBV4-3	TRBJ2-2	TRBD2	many	CASSQVSGRADVRELFF	TGCGCCAGCAGCCAAGTTAGCGGGAGGGCCGACGTCCGGGAGCTGTTTTTT
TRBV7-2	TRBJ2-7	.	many	CASSLWDSSYEQYF	TGTGCCAGCAGCTTGTGGGACTCCTCCTACGAGCAGTACTTC
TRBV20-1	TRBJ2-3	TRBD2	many	CSARRLAGDTQYF	TGCAGTGCCCGCCGACTAGCGGGAGATACGCAGTATTTT
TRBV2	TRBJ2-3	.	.	CASSEAEGQKVTDTQYF	TGTGCCAGCAGTGAAGCCGAAGGACAGAAAGTGACAGATACGCAGTATTTT
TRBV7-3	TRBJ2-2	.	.	CASSQTGSANTGELFF	TGTGCCAGCAGCCAAACTGGATCCGCGAACACCGGGGAGCTGTTTTTT
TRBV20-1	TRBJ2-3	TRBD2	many	CSAATSGTGKYF	TGCAGTGCTGCTACGAGCGGGACGGGGAAGTATTTT
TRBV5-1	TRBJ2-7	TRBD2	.	CASRLEGTRNEQYF	TGCGCCAGCAGATTGGAAGGGACTAGAAACGAGCAGTACTTC
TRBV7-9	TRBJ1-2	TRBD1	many	CASSLVSQGVYGYTF	TGTGCCAGCAGCTTAGTTTCTCAGGGGGTCTATGGCTACACCTTC
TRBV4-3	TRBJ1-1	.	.	CASRDGFGGAAEAFF	TGCGCCAGCAGAGATGGTTTTGGGGGCGCGGCTGAAGCTTTCTTT
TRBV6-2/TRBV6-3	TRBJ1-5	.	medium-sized	CASSYRQYSNQPQHF	TGTGCCAGCAGTTACAGGCAGTATAGCAATCAGCCCCAGCATTTT
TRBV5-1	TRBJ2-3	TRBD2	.	CASSSPVGRETLATQYF	TGCGCCAGCAGCTCCCCGGTAGGGCGGGAGACCCTAGCGACGCAGTATTTT
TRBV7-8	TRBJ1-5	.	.	CASSLTGLYSNQPQHF	TGTGCCAGCAGCTTAACAGGGTTATATAGCAATCAGCCCCAGCATTTT
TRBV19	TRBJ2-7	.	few	CARSNFGASTYEQYF	TGTGCCAGGAGTAACTTCGGCGCCTCAACCTACGAACAGTACTTC
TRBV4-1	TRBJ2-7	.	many	CASSQESGRSYEQYF	TGCGCCAGCAGCCAAGAGAGTGGTAGGTCTTACGAGCAGTACTTC
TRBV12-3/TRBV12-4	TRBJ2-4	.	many	CASSYRKENIQYF	TGTGCCAGCTCTTACAGGAAGGAAAACATTCAGTACTTC
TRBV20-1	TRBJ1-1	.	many	CSAPGTRSLNTEAFF	TGCAGTGCTCCAGGGACGCGTAGTCTGAACACTGAAGCTTTCTTT
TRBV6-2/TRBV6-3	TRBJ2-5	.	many	CASSSPYQETQYF	TGTGCCAGCAGTTCCCCGTACCAAGAGACCCAGTACTTC
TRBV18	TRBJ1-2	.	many	CASSLEIKGISGYTF	TGTGCCAGCTCACTAGAGATTAAAGGGATCTCTGGCTACACCTTC
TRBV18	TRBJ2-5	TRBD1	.	CASSPKGQQETQYF	TGTGCCAGCTCACCAAAGGGACAGCAAGAGACCCAGTACTTC
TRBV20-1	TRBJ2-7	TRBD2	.	CSANSNRDYNYEQYF	TGCAGTGCTAACTCAAACCGGGACTACAACTACGAGCAGTACTTC
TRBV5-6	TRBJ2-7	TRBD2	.	CAISFGGGSRNEQYF	TGTGCCATCAGCTTCGGCGGGGGGTCCAGGAACGAGCAGTACTTC
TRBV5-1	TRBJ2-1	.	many	CASSFGTSRGDEQFF	TGCGCCAGCAGCTTTGGGACGTCAAGAGGTGATGAGCAGTTCTTC
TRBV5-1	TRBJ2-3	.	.	CASGQGGFTDTQYF	TGCGCCAGCGGCCAGGGGGGTTTCACAGATACGCAGTATTTT
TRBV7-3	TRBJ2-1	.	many	CASSTGGPNEQFF	TGTGCCAGCAGCACCGGGGGCCCCAATGAGCAGTTCTTC
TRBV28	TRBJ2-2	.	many	CASSPLISPTGELFF	TGTGCCAGCAGTCCCCTGATCTCGCCCACCGGGGAGCTGTTTTTT
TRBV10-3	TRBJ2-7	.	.	CTIIDGTGRDEQYF	TGTACAATCATTGACGGTACAGGGCGCGACGAGCAGTACTTC
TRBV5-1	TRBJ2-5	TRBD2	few	CASSLMGGDKETQYF	TGCGCCAGCAGCTTGATGGGGGGGGATAAAGAGACCCAGTACTTC
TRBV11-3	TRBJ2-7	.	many	CASSLAGPSYEQYF	TGTGCCAGCAGCTTAGCGGGACCGTCCTACGAGCAGTACTTC
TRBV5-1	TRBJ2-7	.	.	CASRPRDNSYEQYF	TGCGCCAGCAGGCCCCGGGACAACTCCTACGAGCAGTACTTC
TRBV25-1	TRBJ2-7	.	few	CASNPDRTSYEQYF	TGTGCCAGCAATCCGGACCGGACTTCCTACGAGCAGTACTTC
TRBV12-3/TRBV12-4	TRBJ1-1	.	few	CASSWGIRGAFF	TGTGCCAGCAGTTGGGGCATCCGAGGGGCTTTCTTT
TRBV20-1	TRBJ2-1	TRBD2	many	CSATASGRIYEQFF	TGCAGTGCTACAGCTAGCGGGAGGATCTATGAGCAGTTCTTC
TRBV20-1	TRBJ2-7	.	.	CSARKRATYEQYF	TGCAGTGCTAGAAAGCGGGCAACCTACGAGCAGTACTTC
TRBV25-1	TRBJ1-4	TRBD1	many	CASSDKGQAPTNEKLFF	TGTGCCAGCAGTGATAAGGGACAGGCCCCCACTAATGAAAAACTGTTTTTT
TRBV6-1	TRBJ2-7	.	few	CASSESVRSFEEQYF	TGTGCCAGCAGTGAATCGGTGCGGTCGTTTGAGGAGCAGTACTTC
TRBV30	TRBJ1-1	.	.	CAWSELMNTEAFF	TGTGCCTGGAGTGAGCTCATGAACACTGAAGCTTTCTTT
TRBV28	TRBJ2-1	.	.	CASSLGGSRRNEQFF	TGTGCCAGCAGTTTAGGGGGGAGTCGTAGGAATGAGCAGTTCTTC
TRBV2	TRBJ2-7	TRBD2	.	CASTQLAGASEQYF	TGTGCCTCCACTCAACTAGCGGGAGCTAGCGAGCAGTACTTC
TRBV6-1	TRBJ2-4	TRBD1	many	CASSEGTGLDIQYF	TGTGCCAGCAGTGAGGGGACAGGGTTGGACATTCAGTACTTC
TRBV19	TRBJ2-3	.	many	CASSWQGADTQYF	TGTGCCAGTAGTTGGCAGGGCGCAGATACGCAGTATTTT
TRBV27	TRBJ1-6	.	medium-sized	CASSPLVGNSPLHF	TGTGCCAGCTCCCCTCTTGTAGGGAATTCACCCCTCCACTTT